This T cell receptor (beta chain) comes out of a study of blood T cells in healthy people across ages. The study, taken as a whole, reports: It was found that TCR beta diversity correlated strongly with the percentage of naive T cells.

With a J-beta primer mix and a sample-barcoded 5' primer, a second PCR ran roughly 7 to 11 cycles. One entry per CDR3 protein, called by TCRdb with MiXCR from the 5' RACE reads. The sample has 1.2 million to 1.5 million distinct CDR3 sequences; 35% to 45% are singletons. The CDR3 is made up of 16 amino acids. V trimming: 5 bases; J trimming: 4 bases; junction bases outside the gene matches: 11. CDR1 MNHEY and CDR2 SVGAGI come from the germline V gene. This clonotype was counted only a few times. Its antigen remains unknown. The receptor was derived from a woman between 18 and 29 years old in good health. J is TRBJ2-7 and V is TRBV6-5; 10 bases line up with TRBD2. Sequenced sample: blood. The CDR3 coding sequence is TGTGCCAGCAGTCACGACTCTAGCGGGAGTTTGTACGAGCAGTACTTC. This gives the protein CASSHDSSGSLYEQYF.